A selection of T cell receptor beta chains follows, all from one sample in a study of early T cells in non-severe SARS-CoV-2 infection. Each CDR3 protein is one row after TCRdb ran MiXCR on the 5' RACE reads. The table records 75,000 to 100,000 distinct CDR3 sequences, about 15% of them present only once. The sequenced sample consisted of whole blood. Source of these receptors: an adult who was a healthcare worker with PCR-confirmed SARS-CoV-2 infection or an uninfected control (not recorded which). Each CDR3 is given with its conserved first and last residue. The D gene is left open where the match is weak. Clone sizes are given selectively: once, few, many, or a class where the clone is expanded.

length	J	D	size	V	CDR3	DNA
15	TRBJ1-5	.	few	TRBV7-9	CASSSTGLGNQPQHF	TGTGCCAGCAGCTCGACAGGTCTGGGGAATCAGCCCCAGCATTTT
16	TRBJ2-5	TRBD2	few	TRBV6-1	CASSEAIAGGWETQYF	TGTGCCAGCAGTGAAGCGATAGCGGGGGGCTGGGAGACCCAGTACTTC
14	TRBJ2-3	TRBD2	few	TRBV25-1	CASSDGGAVDTQYF	TGTGCCAGCAGTGACGGGGGGGCTGTAGATACGCAGTATTTT
15	TRBJ1-4	.	.	TRBV6-5	CASSPSGGFNEKLFF	TGTGCCAGCAGCCCATCGGGTGGATTTAATGAAAAACTGTTTTTT
15	TRBJ1-4	.	few	TRBV6-1	CASSAVRGPNEKLFF	TGTGCCAGCAGTGCGGTACGGGGCCCTAATGAAAAACTGTTTTTT
16	TRBJ2-1	TRBD2	.	TRBV12-3/TRBV12-4	CASSTGLAGVYNEQFF	TGTGCCAGCAGTACGGGACTAGCGGGGGTTTACAATGAGCAGTTCTTC
16	TRBJ2-4	.	few	TRBV23-1	CASSQIQSLAKNIQYF	TGCGCCAGCAGTCAAATACAGTCACTAGCCAAAAACATTCAGTACTTC
15	TRBJ1-5	TRBD1	few	TRBV20-1	CSAAQGSYWDQPQHF	TGCAGTGCAGCACAGGGGTCCTATTGGGATCAGCCCCAGCATTTT
13	TRBJ1-1	.	.	TRBV7-2	CASSLSAWPEAFF	TGTGCCAGCAGCTTATCAGCTTGGCCTGAAGCTTTCTTT
14	TRBJ2-1	.	few	TRBV11-2	CASSLRADYNEQFF	TGTGCCAGCAGCTTAAGGGCAGACTACAATGAGCAGTTCTTC
14	TRBJ1-2	TRBD1	many	TRBV5-6	CASSFDRAYYGYTF	TGTGCCAGCAGCTTCGACAGGGCTTACTATGGCTACACCTTC
13	TRBJ1-4	.	.	TRBV20-1	CSAGIGSDEKLFF	TGCAGTGCAGGCATAGGATCCGACGAAAAACTGTTTTTT
14	TRBJ2-2	.	.	TRBV6-1	CASGYFREFGELFF	TGTGCCAGCGGGTACTTCAGGGAGTTCGGGGAGCTGTTTTTT
15	TRBJ1-1	.	few	TRBV20-1	CSARPVRGKNTEAFF	TGCAGTGCTAGACCCGTCCGGGGAAAGAACACTGAAGCTTTCTTT
16	TRBJ2-2	TRBD2	few	TRBV2	CASSAPIAGATGELFF	TGTGCCAGCAGTGCCCCTATAGCGGGGGCCACCGGGGAGCTGTTTTTT
15	TRBJ1-6	.	.	TRBV10-3	CAISDQRDPNSPLHF	TGTGCCATCAGTGATCAAAGAGATCCTAATTCACCCCTCCACTTT
14	TRBJ2-3	.	.	TRBV7-2	CASSPRGRPDTQYF	TGTGCCAGCAGCCCCCGGGGAAGGCCAGATACGCAGTATTTT
15	TRBJ1-2	TRBD1	.	TRBV5-1	CASSLGTDRNYGYTF	TGCGCCAGCAGCTTAGGGACAGACCGCAACTATGGCTACACCTTC
12	TRBJ1-1	.	few	TRBV12-5	CASGPGTGEAFF	TGTGCTAGTGGTCCTGGCACGGGTGAAGCTTTCTTT
15	TRBJ2-3	.	.	TRBV9	CASSIRPGNTDTQYF	TGTGCCAGCAGCATAAGGCCCGGAAACACAGATACGCAGTATTTT
16	TRBJ1-6	TRBD1	once	TRBV3-1	CASSSQGAGYNSPLHF	TGTGCCAGCAGCTCGCAGGGGGCCGGTTATAATTCACCCCTCCACTTT
17	TRBJ1-1	TRBD1	.	TRBV12-3/TRBV12-4	CASSLALMGQMNTEAFF	TGTGCCAGCAGTTTAGCGCTCATGGGACAGATGAACACTGAAGCTTTCTTT
13	TRBJ2-1	TRBD2	.	TRBV7-8	CASSTSGDDEQFF	TGTGCCAGCAGCACTAGCGGGGACGATGAGCAGTTCTTC
15	TRBJ2-3	TRBD2	.	TRBV11-2	CASSSGLARTDTQYF	TGTGCCAGCAGCTCCGGACTAGCCCGCACAGATACGCAGTATTTT
16	TRBJ2-5	TRBD1	few	TRBV11-2	CASSLERGPKQETQYF	TGTGCCAGCAGCTTAGAGAGGGGGCCAAAACAAGAGACCCAGTACTTC
13	TRBJ2-5	TRBD1	.	TRBV7-3	CASSSDRGETQYF	TGTGCCAGCAGTTCAGACAGGGGTGAGACCCAGTACTTC
14	TRBJ1-6	.	.	TRBV6-2/TRBV6-3	CASSYSVDNSPLHF	TGTGCCAGCAGTTACTCCGTAGACAATTCACCCCTCCACTTT
12	TRBJ2-5	.	.	TRBV29-1	CSVDGTIETQYF	TGCAGCGTTGATGGCACTATAGAGACCCAGTACTTC
12	TRBJ2-3	.	many	TRBV6-2/TRBV6-3	CASSSLVKTQYF	TGTGCCAGCAGTTCACTAGTGAAGACGCAGTATTTT
15	TRBJ2-1	.	few	TRBV5-1	CASSLVPGEDNEQFF	TGCGCCAGCAGCTTGGTCCCGGGGGAGGATAATGAGCAGTTCTTC
17	TRBJ2-3	.	.	TRBV6-2/TRBV6-3	CASSPDPRLTSTDTQYF	TGTGCCAGCTCGCCGGATCCCCGGCTGACTAGCACAGATACGCAGTATTTT
15	TRBJ2-2	.	few	TRBV20-1	CSAASPGHRTGELFF	TGCAGTGCTGCCTCCCCGGGACACAGAACCGGGGAGCTGTTTTTT
15	TRBJ2-5	TRBD2	few	TRBV7-6	CASSPPLAAQETQYF	TGTGCCAGCAGCCCTCCACTAGCGGCTCAAGAGACCCAGTACTTC
14	TRBJ1-3	.	.	TRBV12-3/TRBV12-4	CASSLVGPGNTIYF	TGTGCCAGCAGTTTAGTGGGGCCTGGAAACACCATATATTTT
13	TRBJ1-1	.	few	TRBV30	CAWSVHVGTEAFF	TGTGCCTGGAGTGTACACGTGGGTACTGAAGCTTTCTTT
16	TRBJ2-1	TRBD2	few	TRBV19	CASSNSFAGGRDEQFF	TGTGCCAGTAGTAACTCTTTTGCGGGGGGCCGCGATGAGCAGTTCTTC
15	TRBJ2-5	TRBD1	few	TRBV5-6	CASSLLTGGRETQYF	TGTGCCAGCAGCTTGCTGACAGGGGGGCGAGAGACCCAGTACTTC